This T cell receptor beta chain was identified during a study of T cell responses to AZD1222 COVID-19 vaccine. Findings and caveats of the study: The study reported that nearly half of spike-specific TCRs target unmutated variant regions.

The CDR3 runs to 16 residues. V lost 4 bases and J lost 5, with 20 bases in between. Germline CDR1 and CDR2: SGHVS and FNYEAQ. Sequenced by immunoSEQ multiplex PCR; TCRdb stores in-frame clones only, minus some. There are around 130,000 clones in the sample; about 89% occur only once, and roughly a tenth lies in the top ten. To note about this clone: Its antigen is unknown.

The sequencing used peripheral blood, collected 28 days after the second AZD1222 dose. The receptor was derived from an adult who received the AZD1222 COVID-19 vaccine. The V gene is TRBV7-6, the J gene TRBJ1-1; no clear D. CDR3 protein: CASSSSLDGWITEAFF. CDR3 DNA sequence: TGTGCCAGCAGCTCCTCATTGGACGGTTGGATAACTGAAGCTTTCTTT.